The next 32 T cell receptor beta chains were all read from a single sample in a study of regulatory T cells in long-lasting Graves disease. Combining iRepertoire HTBI primers with Arm-PCR of CDR3 regions, the authors built TCR beta libraries. TCRdb independently ran MiXCR on the multiplex PCR reads; one entry per CDR3 protein. The sample lists 560,000 or so distinct CDR3 sequences, roughly a sixth seen once, with around 12% in the top ten. As to time point: newly diagnosed GD, antithyroid drugs for less than 3 months. Isolated PBMC RNA provided the starting material for the TCR library. These data were also reused for a study on T cells in Graves' hyperthyroidism and ophthalmopathy.

Sequenced material: peripheral blood mononuclear cells (PBMCs), taken at new diagnosis, from a patient treated with antithyroid drugs. These receptor sequences come from a man younger than 35 with Graves disease.

In this sample, this clonotype turned up a few times. The chain employs TRBV5-5 and TRBJ2-2; unclear D gene. Per germline, CDR1 SGHKS and CDR2 YYEKEE (reference sequence). This CDR3 is 15 amino acids long. V was pared by 0 bases and J by 2 bases, with 8 bases between. This CDR3 is CASSLAPGNTGELFF. CDR3 in DNA: TGTGCCAGCAGCTTGGCGCCAGGAAACACCGGGGAGCTGTTTTTT.

This clonotype was recorded many times. The gene calls are TRBV10-3 and TRBJ2-5; perhaps TRBD1 as D (6 bases). The ends were cut back, 6 bases at V and 4 bases at J, with 12 bases in the middle. Germline V CDR1 and CDR2: ENHRY, SYGVKD. The CDR3 has 13 residues. CDR3 sequence (DNA): TGTGCCATCAGCGAACAGGGTTCAGAGACCCAGTACTTC. It codes for CAISEQGSETQYF.

The gene calls are TRBV5-8 and TRBJ1-1; 7 bases fit TRBD1. Per the germline V gene, CDR1 is SGHTS and CDR2 is YDEGEE. The trim removed 2 bases at V and 10 bases at J, leaving 11 bases unmatched. The CDR3 spans 14 residues. The CDR3 DNA sequence: TGTGCCAGCAGCTTTCCGGGACAGAGGGGTGTAGCTTTCTTT. It codes for CASSFPGQRGVAFF.

This clonotype was observed a few times. The chain combines TRBV2 with TRBJ1-4, with TRBD1 identical over 8 bases. The CDR3 is 15 residues long. V was pared by 4 bases and J by 6 bases, with 7 bases of the junction left unmatched. Germline CDR1 reads SNHLY; CDR2 reads FYNNEI. The CDR3 is CASSATGGGYEKLFF. The CDR3, as DNA: TGTGCCAGCAGTGCAACAGGGGGAGGCTATGAAAAACTGTTTTTT.

CDR3 residues: CASSEMAGGAYEQYF. DNA of the CDR3: TGTGCCAGCAGTGAAATGGCGGGAGGGGCCTACGAGCAGTACTTC. The chain is built from TRBV2 and TRBJ2-7; 9 bases agree with TRBD2. CDR3 length: 15 amino acids. Germline CDR1 reads SNHLY; CDR2 reads FYNNEI. Unmatched junction bases numbered 4, after V lost 2 bases and J lost 2 bases.

The chain employs TRBV27 and TRBJ2-1; D gene unclear. V lost 5 bases, J lost 7 bases, and 9 bases lay in between. CDR3 size: 12 residues. CDR1 and CDR2 (germline): MNHEY, SMNVEV (reference sequence). In nucleotides, the CDR3 is TGTGCCAGCAGTGTGGTGGGAAATGAGCAGTTCTTC. This translates into CASSVVGNEQFF.

This clonotype was detected many times. V is TRBV10-3 and J is TRBJ2-3; a weak D match, TRBD1 (7 bases). The CDR3 sequence is 14 residues long. Germline CDR1 is ENHRY and CDR2 is SYGVKD. V shed 10 bases and J shed 0 bases, with 14 bases lying between them. The CDR3 DNA sequence: TGTGCCACGTTACAGGGGACTAGCACAGATACGCAGTATTTT. This gives the protein CATLQGTSTDTQYF.

This clonotype turned up a few times. V is TRBV27 and J is TRBJ1-2, with D possibly TRBD1 on 5 matching bases. The germline V gene has CDR1 MNHEY and CDR2 SMNVEV (reference sequence). The V end was cut by 5 bases, the J end by 5 bases, with 15 bases between. The CDR3 is 14 amino acids. DNA for the CDR3: TGTGCCAGCAGTCCCGACAGCCTTGGGTATGGCTACACCTTC. Protein: CASSPDSLGYGYTF.

The sample holds a few counts of this clonotype. This chain links TRBV10-3 with TRBJ2-7, with D unresolved. V was cut by 2 bases and J by 4 bases, with 9 bases left in between. Germline assignment: CDR1 ENHRY and CDR2 SYGVKD. The CDR3 runs to 13 residues. The DNA of the CDR3 is TGTGCCATCAGTGAGGCCGTCCTATACGAGCAGTACTTC. Translation: CAISEAVLYEQYF.

This clonotype has a count of ten or more. The rearrangement links TRBV7-2 to TRBJ2-1; the D gene is possibly TRBD2 (6 bases). The CDR3 contains 14 residues. Germline CDR1 is SGHTA and CDR2 is FQGNSA. Between the trimmed V and J ends, which lost 1 base and 9 bases, there was a span of 13 bases. CDR3 bases: TGTGCCAGCAGCTTAGTGGTGACTAGAGGTGAGCAGTTCTTC. This sequence encodes CASSLVVTRGEQFF.

This clonotype was found many times. The rearrangement links TRBV28 to TRBJ2-5; D may be TRBD1 (6 bases). This CDR3 is 16 amino acids long. V gave up 2 bases and J gave up 5 bases, with 18 bases separating them. Germline CDR1 MDHEN, CDR2 SYDVKM. CDR3 DNA: TGTGCCAGCAGTTTAATTTCCCCAGGGGCGTTGGAGACCCAGTACTTC. It translates to CASSLISPGALETQYF.

This clonotype was recorded many times. This sequence joins TRBV20-1 and TRBJ2-2; D possibly matches TRBD1 or TRBD2 (5 bases each). Germline-derived CDR1 and CDR2 are DFQATT and SNEGSKA (reference sequence). Trimming left V 7 bases short and J 5 bases short, with 20 bases between. The CDR3 length is 15 residues. DNA of the CDR3: TGCAGTGTTGCCCGGGGCAGGGTGGAGACCGGGGAGCTGTTTTTT. Amino acids: CSVARGRVETGELFF.

CDR3 in amino acids: CASSLDGSGNSPLHF. The CDR3 DNA reads TGTGCCAGCAGCTTGGACGGGTCGGGCAATTCACCCCTCCACTTT. The V and J genes are TRBV7-3 and TRBJ1-6; D is undetermined. The CDR3 contains 15 residues. CDR1 is SGHTA and CDR2 is FQGTGA in the germline V gene. V shed 3 bases and J shed 7 bases, with 13 bases lying between them.

This clonotype turned up a few times. The chain uses TRBV10-2 and TRBJ1-5, with D uncertain. Germline assignment: CDR1 WSHSY and CDR2 SAAADI. The CDR3 has 14 amino acids. Trimming cost V 8 bases and J 3 bases, with 14 bases left between them. The CDR3 spells CASRPRALNQPQHF. The CDR3 bases are TGCGCCAGCCGCCCCCGGGCCCTCAATCAGCCCCAGCATTTT.

This clonotype was observed a few times. The chain couples TRBV9 to TRBJ2-1; D remains unclear. CDR1 is SGDLS and CDR2 is YYNGEE in the germline V gene. Trimming stripped 3 bases from V and 0 bases from J, with 13 bases between. This CDR3 region has 16 residues. CDR3 sequence: CASSERLGDSYNEQFF. CDR3 nucleotides: TGTGCCAGCAGCGAACGACTGGGCGACTCCTACAATGAGCAGTTCTTC.

The CDR3 is CASSLKKAEEAVDEQFF. The CDR3 DNA reads as TGTGCCAGCAGCTTGAAGAAAGCGGAGGAGGCCGTCGATGAGCAGTTCTTC. This chain uses TRBV11-3 with TRBJ2-1, with a possible D match to TRBD2 (5 bases). The CDR3 spans 17 residues. Trimming pared 3 bases from V and 8 bases from J, leaving 23 bases between. CDR1 is SGHNT and CDR2 is YENEEA in the germline V gene.

The rearrangement links TRBV7-9 to TRBJ2-6; the D is unclear. Trimming stripped 10 bases from V and 4 bases from J, with 17 bases between. The CDR3 is 15 amino acids. Per germline, CDR1 SEHNR and CDR2 FQNEAQ (reference sequence). The CDR3 DNA follows: TGTGCCACAACCCATTCCGGAGAAGGGGCCAACGTCCTGACTTTC. Translated: CATTHSGEGANVLTF.

This clonotype was observed many times. The chain links TRBV28 to TRBJ2-1; 9 bases match TRBD1. Looked up from germline, CDR1 is MDHEN and CDR2 is SYDVKM. The CDR3 is 16 amino acids. V dropped 6 bases and J dropped 6; count of bases not matched to a gene: 12. The CDR3 loop is CASRPDLGQGPNEQFF. The CDR3, as DNA: TGTGCCAGCAGGCCAGATTTGGGACAGGGTCCCAATGAGCAGTTCTTC.

The rearrangement links TRBV11-2 to TRBJ2-1; TRBD2 agrees at 16 bases. V lost 3 bases, J lost 4 bases, and 6 bases stayed unmatched. The length of the CDR3 is 18 residues. Germline loops: CDR1 SGHAT, CDR2 FQNNGV. The chain's CDR3 is CASSFLPGLAGGYNEQFF. The CDR3 region has the DNA TGTGCCAGCAGCTTCCTTCCGGGACTAGCGGGAGGGTACAATGAGCAGTTCTTC.

This clonotype has ten or more counts. The CDR3 is CASSESSGRAAYEQYF. The CDR3 region has the DNA TGTGCCAGCAGTGAATCTAGCGGGAGGGCCGCCTACGAGCAGTACTTC. The chain couples TRBV2 to TRBJ2-7; 12 bases are shared with TRBD2. CDR3 length equals 16 residues. J gave up 2 bases and V 2 bases, and 4 bases lay outside the gene matches. The germline gives CDR1 SNHLY, CDR2 FYNNEI.

This clonotype has at least ten counts. This chain links TRBV2 with TRBJ2-5; tentatively, D is TRBD1 or TRBD2 (5 bases each). V was pared by 7 bases and J by 5 bases, with 17 bases between. CDR3 length: 14 residues. Per the germline V gene, CDR1 is SNHLY and CDR2 is FYNNEI. The CDR3 reads CASKAGTWGETQYF. The DNA for the CDR3 is TGTGCCAGCAAGGCCGGGACGTGGGGGGAGACCCAGTACTTC. The variable domain in full, with the rest retrieved from reference TRBV2 and TRBJ2-5, is EPEVTQTPSHQVTQMGQEVILRCVPISNHLYFYWYRQILGQKVEFLVSFYNNEISEKSEIFDDQFSVERPDGSNFTLKIRSTKLEDSAMYFCASKAGTWGETQYFGPGTRLLVL.

There are a few counts of this clonotype. The chain links TRBV10-3 to TRBJ1-1; no definite D call. The CDR3 is made up of 15 amino acids. V shed 1 base and J shed 0 bases, with 9 bases lying between them. Germline values: CDR1 ENHRY, CDR2 SYGVKD. Here the CDR3 DNA reads TGTGCCATCAGTGAGTACAGAAACATGAACACTGAAGCTTTCTTT. Its translation: CAISEYRNMNTEAFF.

With respect to this clonotype: A much larger clone lies a single base off, so this may be a read error. The chain joins TRBV28 to TRBJ2-7; tentative D call: TRBD2 (6 bases). The germline V gene encodes CDR1 MDHEN and CDR2 SYDVKM. This CDR3 is built from 16 residues. This CDR3 reads CASSLWGGEGGYGQYF. The CDR3 DNA reads as TGTGCCAGCAGTTTATGGGGGGGAGAAGGTGGTTACGGGCAGTACTTC.

The chain's CDR3 is CASSETGAVPTGELFF. DNA of the CDR3: TGTGCCAGCAGTGAAACTGGGGCGGTCCCAACCGGGGAGCTGTTTTTT. The chain carries TRBV25-1 and TRBJ2-2, with a weak D call TRBD1 (5 bases). In germline, CDR1 is MGHDK, CDR2 SYGVNS. CDR3 length: 16 amino acids. V was shortened by 2 bases and J by 5 bases, with 15 bases between the two germline ends.

In its sample, this clonotype was seen many times. V is TRBV6-5 and J is TRBJ2-5; the match to TRBD1 covers 7 bases. The ends lost 0 bases at V and 5 bases at J; junction bases unmatched: 6. Germline V gene data show CDR1 as MNHEY and CDR2 as SVGAGI. The CDR3 covers 15 residues. This CDR3 reads CASSYSKGGGETQYF. For the CDR3, the DNA is TGTGCCAGCAGTTACTCGAAAGGGGGCGGCGAGACCCAGTACTTC.

This clonotype occurred a few times. CDR3 sequence (DNA): TGTGCCAGCTCACCACTAACGGGACCGAGCTACGAGCAGTACTTC. It is translated as CASSPLTGPSYEQYF. The chain carries TRBV18 and TRBJ2-7; D is possibly TRBD1 or TRBD2 (5 bases each). The V end was cut by 1 base, the J end by 3 bases, with 13 bases between. The length of the CDR3 is 15 residues. CDR1 KGHSH and CDR2 LQKENI come from the germline V gene.

This clonotype has at least ten counts. This chain links TRBV6-1 with TRBJ1-5; perhaps TRBD1 as D (5 bases). CDR3 length: 17 residues. In germline, CDR1 is MNHNS, CDR2 SASEGT. V lost 8 bases, J lost 1 base, and 21 bases lay in between. The chain's CDR3 is CASSPRGPSGSNQPQHF. CDR3 nucleotides: TGTGCCAGCTCCCCGAGGGGCCCTTCCGGGAGCAATCAGCCCCAGCATTTT.

This clonotype has more than one count but fewer than ten. J is TRBJ2-3 and V is TRBV7-3; D may correspond to TRBD1 or TRBD2 (5 bases each). Germline V lookup: CDR1 SGHTA, CDR2 FQGTGA. V was pared by 3 bases and J by 5 bases, with 15 bases between. This CDR3 is built from 15 residues. CDR3 region: CASSFSGLSVDTQYF. CDR3 DNA sequence: TGTGCCAGCAGCTTTTCGGGGCTTTCAGTAGATACGCAGTATTTT.

The chain links TRBV11-2 to TRBJ2-3, with 7 positions matching TRBD1. Germline-derived CDR1 and CDR2 are SGHAT and FQNNGV. V was clipped by 5 bases and J by 0 bases; unmatched bases: 5. This CDR3 has 15 residues. CDR3 residues: CASSVWDSSTDTQYF. The CDR3 DNA sequence: TGTGCCAGCAGCGTATGGGACAGTAGCACAGATACGCAGTATTTT.

The chain has TRBV13 and TRBJ1-2; 7 nucleotides line up with TRBD1. Per germline, CDR1 PRHDT and CDR2 FYEKMQ (reference sequence). This CDR3 contains 15 residues. Unmatched junction bases numbered 5, after V lost 4 bases and J lost 0 bases. In DNA, the CDR3 is TGTGCCAGCAGCTCTTCAGGGGGTTCTAACTATGGCTACACCTTC. Protein: CASSSSGGSNYGYTF.

This clonotype was picked up many times. The V gene is TRBV20-1, the J gene TRBJ1-4; D unresolved. The CDR3 extends over 13 amino acids. With 5 bases removed from V and 7 bases from J, the gap between germline ends came to 14 bases. The germline CDR1 and CDR2 sequences are DFQATT and SNEGSKA (reference sequence). Here the CDR3 reads CSASHSNSEKLFF. CDR3 DNA sequence: TGCAGTGCTTCCCATTCGAACTCTGAAAAACTGTTTTTT.

This clonotype was seen only a few times. The rearrangement links TRBV10-2 to TRBJ2-2; 9 nucleotides align to TRBD1. The CDR3 is made up of 15 amino acids. Trimming at V came to 3 bases and at J to 7 bases, leaving 6 bases not matched to a gene. The V gene's germline CDR1 is WSHSY and CDR2 SAAADI. The CDR3 bases are TGCGCCAGCAGTGAACAGGGGGCGCGGGTCGGGGAGCTGTTTTTT. It codes for CASSEQGARVGELFF.